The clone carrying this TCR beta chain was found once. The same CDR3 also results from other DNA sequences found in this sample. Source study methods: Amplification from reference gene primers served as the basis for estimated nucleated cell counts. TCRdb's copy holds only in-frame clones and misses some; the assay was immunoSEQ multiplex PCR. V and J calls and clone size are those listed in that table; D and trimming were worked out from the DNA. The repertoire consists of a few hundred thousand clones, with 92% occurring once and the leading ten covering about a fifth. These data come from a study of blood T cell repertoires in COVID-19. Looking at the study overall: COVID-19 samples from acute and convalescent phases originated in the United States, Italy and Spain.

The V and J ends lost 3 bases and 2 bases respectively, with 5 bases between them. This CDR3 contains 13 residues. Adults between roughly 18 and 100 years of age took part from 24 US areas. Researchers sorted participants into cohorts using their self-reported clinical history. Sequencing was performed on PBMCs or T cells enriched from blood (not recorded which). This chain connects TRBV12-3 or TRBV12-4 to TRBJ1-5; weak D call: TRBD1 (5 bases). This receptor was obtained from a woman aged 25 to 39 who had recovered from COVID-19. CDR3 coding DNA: TGTGCCAGCAGTTTCAGGGGCAATCAGCCCCAGCATTTT. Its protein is CASSFRGNQPQHF.